The T cell receptor (beta chain) under discussion was sequenced for a study of blood T cell repertoires in COVID-19. Study details: The United States, Italy and Spain were the sources of the acute and convalescent COVID-19 samples.

Clones were read by immunoSEQ multiplex PCR, and TCRdb kept only the in-frame ones, dropping some. The profile shows about 260,000 clones, about 85% of them singletons. Sequenced sample: peripheral blood. This receptor was taken from a human donor in a cohort sampled during active COVID-19.

The CDR3 sequence: CASTLETQYF. CDR3 nucleotide sequence: TGTGCCAGCACCCTAGAGACCCAGTACTTC. The V call is TRBV2, the J call TRBJ2-5; D gene ambiguous. V dropped 7 bases and J dropped 4 bases, with 4 bases sitting between them. The length of the CDR3 is 10 residues. From germline, CDR1 is SNHLY and CDR2 FYNNEI. Combining the CDR3 with reference TRBV2 and TRBJ2-5 gives the whole variable domain EPEVTQTPSHQVTQMGQEVILRCVPISNHLYFYWYRQILGQKVEFLVSFYNNEISEKSEIFDDQFSVERPDGSNFTLKIRSTKLEDSAMYFCASTLETQYFGPGTRLLVL.